This T cell receptor beta chain stems from a study of CD8+CD57+ T cells in acquired aplastic anemia. Across the whole study: Across the sorted CD4+ and CD8+ cells, DNA amounts averaged 3.2 ug.

Findings of the study overall: Patients and controls turned out to have some 30 CD8+ CDR3 sequences in common.

TCR beta VDJ combinations and CDR3 sequences were profiled from genomic DNA. In TCRdb, the reads were re-called with MiXCR into one record per CDR3 protein. Among about 81,000 distinct CDR3 sequences listed, under 50% were seen once. Germline V gives CDR1 SQVTM, CDR2 ANQGSEA. This CDR3 spans 11 amino acids. Trimming pared 5 bases from V and 7 bases from J, leaving 9 bases between. Turning to this clonotype: Its specificity is not known.

Sequencing used sorted CD4+, CD8+, or CD8+CD57+ T cells (not recorded which) from PBMCs. The chain links TRBV29-1 to TRBJ2-1; no firm D call. The TCR comes from a human donor in good health, serving as a control. The CDR3 nucleotides read TGCAGCGTTAAGGGCGTAAATGAGCAGTTCTTC. Translating it yields CSVKGVNEQFF.